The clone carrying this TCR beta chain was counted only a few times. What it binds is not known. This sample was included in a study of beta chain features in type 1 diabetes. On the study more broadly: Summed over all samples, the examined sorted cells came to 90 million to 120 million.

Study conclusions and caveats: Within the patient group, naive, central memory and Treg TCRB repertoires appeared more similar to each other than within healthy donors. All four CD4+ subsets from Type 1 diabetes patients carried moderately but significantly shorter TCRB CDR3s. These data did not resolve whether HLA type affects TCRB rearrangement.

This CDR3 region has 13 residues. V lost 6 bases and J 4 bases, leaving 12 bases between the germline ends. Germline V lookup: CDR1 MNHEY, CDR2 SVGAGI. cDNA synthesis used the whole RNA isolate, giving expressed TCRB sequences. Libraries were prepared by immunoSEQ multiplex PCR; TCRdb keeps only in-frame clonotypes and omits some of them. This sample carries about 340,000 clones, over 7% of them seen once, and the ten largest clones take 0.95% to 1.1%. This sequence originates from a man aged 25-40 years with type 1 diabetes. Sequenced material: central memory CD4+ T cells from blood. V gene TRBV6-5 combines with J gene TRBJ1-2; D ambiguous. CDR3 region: CASRNPGLYGYTF. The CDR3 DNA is TGTGCCAGCAGAAATCCTGGCCTCTATGGCTACACCTTC.